These 9 T cell receptor beta chains originate from one sample sequenced in a study of blood T cell repertoires in COVID-19. Only in-frame clones appear in the TCRdb table, and some are missing; sequencing was by immunoSEQ multiplex PCR. The repertoire holds about 330,000 clones, with more than 80% as singletons. Sample: peripheral blood. The receptors come from a man aged 18 to 29 who had recovered from COVID-19.

The chain is built from TRBV27 and TRBJ2-7; 11 positions match TRBD2. CDR3 size: 16 residues. V shed 4 bases and J 3 bases; nucleotides not matched to a gene: 8. Germline CDR1 is MNHEY and CDR2 is SMNVEV (reference sequence). As DNA, the CDR3 is TGTGCCAGCAGTTCCCTACTAGCGGGGGCCTTCTACGAGCAGTACTTC. Its translation is CASSSLLAGAFYEQYF.

The V and J genes are TRBV7-9 and TRBJ1-1; the D gene is possibly TRBD1 (5 bases). Trimming took off 2 bases at V and 1 base at J, with 11 bases between the two ends. CDR1 is SEHNR, CDR2 FQNEAQ, per germline (reference sequence). The CDR3 covers 15 residues. In DNA, the CDR3 is TGTGCCAGCAGCTTATTTCAGGGAGGGAACACTGAAGCTTTCTTT. Its translation: CASSLFQGGNTEAFF.

The gene calls are TRBV3-1 (or the pseudogene TRBV3-2) and TRBJ1-3, with TRBD1 as a possible D gene (6 bases). Between the trimmed V and J ends, which lost 0 bases and 0 bases, there was a span of 6 bases. The V gene's germline CDR1 is LGHDT and CDR2 YNNKEL (reference sequence). There are 15 residues in the CDR3. CDR3 sequence: CASSQDRGSGNTIYF. Written as DNA, the CDR3 is TGTGCCAGCAGCCAAGACAGGGGCTCTGGAAACACCATATATTTT.

CDR3 amino acids: CASSLDRDGQPQHF. In DNA form, the CDR3 reads TGTGCCAGCTCCCTCGACAGGGATGGCCAGCCCCAGCATTTT. The chain employs TRBV18 and TRBJ1-5; 7 positions match TRBD1. This CDR3 spans 14 amino acids. CDR1 KGHSH and CDR2 LQKENI come from the germline V gene. V lost 6 bases and J lost 7; bases outside the gene matches: 9.

The J gene is TRBJ1-5, the V gene TRBV4-1; D gene ambiguous. The length of the CDR3 is 14 residues. V was trimmed by 0 bases and J by 0 bases, leaving 3 bases between them. The germline V gene has CDR1 MGHRA and CDR2 YSYEKL. CDR3 DNA: TGCGCCAGCAGCCAAGAACATAGCAATCAGCCCCAGCATTTT. Translating gives CASSQEHSNQPQHF.

This chain joins TRBV13 and TRBJ1-4, with TRBD1 matching 10 bases. The CDR3 is 18 residues long. CDR1 is PRHDT and CDR2 is FYEKMQ in the germline V gene (reference sequence). Germline trimming cut 5 bases from V and 4 bases from J; bases unmatched to any gene: 13. CDR3 sequence (DNA): TGTGCCAGCAGCCACAGGGACAGGGGAATGGAAGTTAATGAAAAACTGTTTTTT. This encodes CASSHRDRGMEVNEKLFF.

The chain recombines TRBV18 with TRBJ2-6; D might be TRBD1 (5 bases). V was shortened by 6 bases and J by 2 bases, with 14 bases between the two germline ends. The V gene's germline CDR1 is KGHSH and CDR2 LQKENI. This CDR3 spans 16 amino acids. The CDR3 loop reads CASSTGQGPGANVLTF. The CDR3 nucleotides are TGTGCCAGCTCCACCGGGCAGGGCCCTGGGGCCAACGTCCTGACTTTC.

The sample holds one count of this clone. The chain carries TRBV6-6 and TRBJ1-3, with 7 bases lining up with TRBD1. With 5 bases clipped from V and 4 bases from J, the junction kept 11 bases outside the gene matches. The CDR3 spans 16 residues. CDR1 and CDR2 (germline): MNHNY, SVGAGI (reference sequence). CDR3 DNA: TGTGCCAGCAGTCCAACTACAGGGGCGGGAGGAAACACCATATATTTT. Translating it yields CASSPTTGAGGNTIYF.

V is TRBV5-1 and J is TRBJ2-7, with 10 bases fitting TRBD1. The CDR3 contains 16 residues. Germline V gene data show CDR1 as SGHRS and CDR2 as YFSETQ. Germline trimming cut 4 bases from V and 4 bases from J; bases unmatched to any gene: 11. The CDR3: CASSINPGDRGYEQYF. For the CDR3, the DNA is TGCGCCAGCAGCATAAACCCCGGGGACAGGGGTTACGAGCAGTACTTC.